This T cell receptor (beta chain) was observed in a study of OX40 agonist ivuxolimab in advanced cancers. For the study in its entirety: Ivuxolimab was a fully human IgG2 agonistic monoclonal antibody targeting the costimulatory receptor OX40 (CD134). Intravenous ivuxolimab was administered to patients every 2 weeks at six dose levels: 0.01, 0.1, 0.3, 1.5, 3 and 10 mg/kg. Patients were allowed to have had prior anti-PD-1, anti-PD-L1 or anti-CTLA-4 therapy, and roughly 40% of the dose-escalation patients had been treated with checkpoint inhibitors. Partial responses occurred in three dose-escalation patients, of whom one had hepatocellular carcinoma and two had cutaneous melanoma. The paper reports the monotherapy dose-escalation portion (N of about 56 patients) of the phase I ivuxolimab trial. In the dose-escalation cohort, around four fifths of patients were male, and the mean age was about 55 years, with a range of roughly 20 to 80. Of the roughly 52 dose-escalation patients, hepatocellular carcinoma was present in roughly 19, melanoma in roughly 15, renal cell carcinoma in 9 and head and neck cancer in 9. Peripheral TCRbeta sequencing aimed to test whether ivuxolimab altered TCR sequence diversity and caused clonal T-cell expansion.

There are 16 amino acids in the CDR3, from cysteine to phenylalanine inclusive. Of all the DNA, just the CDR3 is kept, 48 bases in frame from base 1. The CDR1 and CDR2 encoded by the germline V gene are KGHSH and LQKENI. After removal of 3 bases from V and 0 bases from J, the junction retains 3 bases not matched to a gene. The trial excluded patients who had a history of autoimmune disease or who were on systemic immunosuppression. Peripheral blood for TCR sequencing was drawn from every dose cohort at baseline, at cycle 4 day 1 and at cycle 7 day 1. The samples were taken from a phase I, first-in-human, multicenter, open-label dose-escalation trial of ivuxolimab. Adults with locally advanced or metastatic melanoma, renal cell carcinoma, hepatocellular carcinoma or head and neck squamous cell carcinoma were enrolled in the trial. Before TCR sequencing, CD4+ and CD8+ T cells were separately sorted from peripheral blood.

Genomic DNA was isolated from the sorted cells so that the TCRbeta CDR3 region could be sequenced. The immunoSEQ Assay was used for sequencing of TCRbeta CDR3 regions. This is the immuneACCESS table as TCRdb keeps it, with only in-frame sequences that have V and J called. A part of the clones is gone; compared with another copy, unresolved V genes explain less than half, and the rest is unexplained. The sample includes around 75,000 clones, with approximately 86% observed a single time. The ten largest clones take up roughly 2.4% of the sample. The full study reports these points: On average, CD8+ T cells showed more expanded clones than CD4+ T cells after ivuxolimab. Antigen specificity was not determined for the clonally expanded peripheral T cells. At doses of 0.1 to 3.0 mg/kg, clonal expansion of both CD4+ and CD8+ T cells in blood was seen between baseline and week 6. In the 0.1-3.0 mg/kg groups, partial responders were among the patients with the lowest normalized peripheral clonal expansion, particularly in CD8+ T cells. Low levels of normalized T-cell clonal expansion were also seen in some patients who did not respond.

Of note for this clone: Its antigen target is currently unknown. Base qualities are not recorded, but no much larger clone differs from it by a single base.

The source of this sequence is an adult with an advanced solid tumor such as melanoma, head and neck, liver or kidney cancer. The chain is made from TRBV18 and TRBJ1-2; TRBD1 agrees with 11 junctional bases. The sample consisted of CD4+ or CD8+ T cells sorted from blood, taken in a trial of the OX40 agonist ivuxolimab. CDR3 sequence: CASSPGQGGANYGYTF. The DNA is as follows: TGTGCCAGCTCACCGGGACAGGGGGGCGCTAACTATGGCTACACCTTC.